This T cell receptor beta chain was captured by sequencing in a study of blood T cell repertoires in COVID-19. Overall study context: There were acute and convalescent COVID-19 samples, and they came from the United States, Italy and Spain. The cDNA or gDNA used as material had been derived from T cells, B-cell-depleted T cells, or PBMCs.

The germline gives CDR1 SSHAT, CDR2 FNYEAQ (reference sequence). There are 14 residues in the CDR3. Patients of the Seattle cohort, enrolled during active infection, were followed longitudinally. Note on this clone: One junction end disagrees with the germline gene, perhaps due to a read error.

Original processing notes: Estimated nucleated cell counts came from reference gene primer amplification. The data were produced by immunoSEQ multiplex PCR, yet TCRdb's version contains in-frame clones alone and is incomplete. Clone size and V and J calls were adopted from that table, with D and trimming inferred from the DNA. This repertoire shows some 70,000 clones, 87% found once; its top ten account for more than 3%. Sequenced sample: peripheral blood. This clonotype originated in a woman aged 45-65 years with COVID-19, enrolled during active disease. The chain recombines TRBV7-7 with TRBJ2-5; 8 bases match TRBD1. CDR3 residues: CASSLGSGGETQYF. CDR3 nucleotides: TGTGCTAGCAGCTTAGGCTCAGGGGGCGAGACCCAGTACTTC.